What follows are 14 T cell receptor beta chains derived from one specimen sequenced in a study of cytomegalovirus exposure and HLA in healthy donors. The PCR made use of 60 Vbeta and 13 Jbeta primers. Profiled with immunoSEQ multiplex PCR; TCRdb holds only in-frame clones, not every one. Here the sample spans about 190,000 clones, more than 65% being singletons. The material sequenced was PBMCs. Receptor source: a woman in her 30s in good health and CMV-seropositive.

The V and J genes are TRBV19 and TRBJ1-1; D gene ambiguous. V dropped 6 bases and J dropped 8 bases, with 13 bases sitting between them. Germline CDR1 LNHDA, CDR2 SQIVND (reference sequence). The CDR3 runs 12 residues. The CDR3 sequence: CASSTPGPEAFF. The CDR3 DNA reads TGTGCCAGTAGCACACCAGGCCCCGAAGCTTTCTTT.

The chain links TRBV10-3 to TRBJ2-2, with 7 bases fitting TRBD1. J gave up 7 bases and V 3 bases, and 5 bases lay outside the gene matches. Germline V gives CDR1 ENHRY, CDR2 SYGVKD. The CDR3 has 14 amino acids. DNA of the CDR3: TGTGCCATCAGTGAAACAGCAGGGGGCGGGGAGCTGTTTTTT. This gives the protein CAISETAGGGELFF.

This clone was recorded once. V gene TRBV28 combines with J gene TRBJ1-1; 10 bases align to TRBD1. Germline-derived CDR1 and CDR2 are MDHEN and SYDVKM. J was trimmed by 7 bases and V by 4 bases; bases with no gene match: 3. The CDR3 length is 13 residues. DNA of the CDR3: TGTGCCAGCAGTTGGACAGGGGGGGATGAAGCTTTCTTT. This sequence encodes CASSWTGGDEAFF.

This clone occurred a few times. This chain joins TRBV27 and TRBJ2-2, with 9 bases matching TRBD1. Germline CDR1 reads MNHEY; CDR2 reads SMNVEV (reference sequence). With V trimmed by 0 bases and J by 3 bases, 5 bases remained unmatched. This CDR3 is built from 17 residues. The CDR3 DNA follows: TGTGCCAGCAGTTTATCCACAGGGGGCATGGACACCGGGGAGCTGTTTTTT. This translates into CASSLSTGGMDTGELFF.

This rearrangement joins TRBV28 to TRBJ2-7; D is undetermined. Trimming stripped 5 bases from V and 0 bases from J, with 14 bases between. CDR1 MDHEN and CDR2 SYDVKM come from the germline V gene. This CDR3 has 15 amino acids. CDR3 loop: CASSPPLPYSYEQYF. CDR3 in DNA: TGTGCCAGCAGTCCACCTCTTCCCTACTCCTACGAGCAGTACTTC.

V gene TRBV25-1 combines with J gene TRBJ1-2; 9 bases match TRBD1. Germline V lookup: CDR1 MGHDK, CDR2 SYGVNS. J was trimmed by 5 bases and V by 7 bases; bases with no gene match: 5. The CDR3 spans 13 residues. The CDR3 spells CASTDRGGYGYTF. CDR3 nucleotides: TGTGCCAGCACAGACAGGGGGGGATATGGCTACACCTTC.

The chain carries TRBV5-1 and TRBJ2-5; the match to TRBD2 covers 13 bases. The J call may be in error: the DNA end matches TRBJ2-7 better. CDR3 length equals 16 residues. From germline, CDR1 is SGHRS and CDR2 YFSETQ. In DNA form, the CDR3 reads TGCGCCAGCAGCTTGCAACTAGCGGGGGGGTCCTACGAGCAGTACTTC. It yields the protein CASSLQLAGGSYEQYF.

The chain couples TRBV6-4 to TRBJ2-1; maybe TRBD1 (5 bases). V was trimmed by 5 bases and J by 5 bases, leaving 25 bases between them. CDR1 MRHNA and CDR2 SNTAGT come from the germline V gene. The CDR3 is 18 residues long. CDR3 region: CASSLRGRDILLNNEQFF. The DNA of the CDR3 is TGTGCCAGCAGTTTAAGGGGTAGGGATATTTTGCTCAACAATGAGCAGTTCTTC.

On this clone itself: Other DNA sequences in the same sample also yield this CDR3. The gene calls are TRBV19 and TRBJ1-2; TRBD1 might be the D (5 bases). This CDR3 spans 13 amino acids. V was pared by 9 bases and J by 5 bases, with 16 bases between. Germline V gene sequence: CDR1 LNHDA, CDR2 SQIVND (reference sequence). CDR3 region: CASRTGGVYGYTF. The CDR3 nucleotides are TGTGCCAGCCGGACGGGGGGGGTGTATGGCTACACCTTC.

The chain carries TRBV25-1 and TRBJ2-7; 10 bases fit TRBD1. Germline V lookup: CDR1 MGHDK, CDR2 SYGVNS. This CDR3 comprises 15 residues. Germline trimming cut 5 bases from V and 5 bases from J; bases unmatched to any gene: 9. CDR3 sequence reads: CASSSPGQGIHEQYF. The CDR3, as DNA: TGTGCCAGCAGTTCCCCGGGACAGGGGATCCACGAGCAGTACTTC.

The V and J genes are TRBV21-1 and TRBJ2-7; the table assigns TRBD2, which was not confirmed against the DNA. TRBV21-1 is given as a pseudogene. This CDR3 comprises 17 residues. The CDR3 nucleotides are TGTGCCAGCAGCCCTCTAGCGGGAGGTGGTAGATCCTACGAGCAGTACTTC. Translation gives CASSPLAGGGRSYEQYF.

The DNA for the CDR3 is TGTGCCAGCAGCCAAATCCTTCCGGGACTAGTTGATTACGAGCAGTACTTC. Encoded protein: CASSQILPGLVDYEQYF. V gene TRBV5-7 combines with J gene TRBJ2-7; 8 bases agree with TRBD2. TRBV5-7 is sorted into the ORF group, with uncertain function. The CDR3 runs 17 residues. Trimming removed 4 bases from V and 4 bases from J; junction bases left unmatched: 16.

The chain recombines TRBV9 with TRBJ2-7, with TRBD2 matching over 7 bases. Trimming at V came to 3 bases and at J to 5 bases, leaving 5 bases not matched to a gene. The V gene's germline CDR1 is SGDLS and CDR2 YYNGEE. This CDR3 has 13 residues. DNA for the CDR3: TGTGCCAGCAGCGAGGGACTATGGAACGAGCAGTACTTC. Translated: CASSEGLWNEQYF.

The V and J genes are TRBV19 and TRBJ1-2; D is undetermined. The CDR3 has 14 amino acids. V was clipped by 1 base and J by 8 bases, with 14 bases between them. Germline V gene sequence: CDR1 LNHDA, CDR2 SQIVND (reference sequence). In DNA, the CDR3 is TGTGCCAGTAGTATAGCGGGGAGTGGCGCCGGCTACACCTTC. This encodes CASSIAGSGAGYTF. Full variable domain (remainder filled in from reference TRBV19 and TRBJ1-2): DGGITQSPKYLFRKEGQNVTLSCEQNLNHDAMYWYRQDPGQGLRLIYYSQIVNDFQKGDIAEGYSVSREKKESFPLTVTSAQKNPTAFYLCASSIAGSGAGYTFGSGTRLTVV.